In its sample, the clone carrying this T cell receptor (beta chain) was seen a few times. These data come from a study of blood T cell repertoires in COVID-19. Study-wide context: The study drew acute and convalescent COVID-19 samples from the United States, Italy and Spain. In each case, the material was cDNA or gDNA derived from T cells, B-cell-depleted T cells, or PBMCs.

Trimming took 4 bases from V and 1 from J, leaving 7 bases between them. The CDR3 loop spans 13 amino acids. Germline lookup yields CDR1 MDHEN and CDR2 SYDVKM. In the authors' methods: Quantification of nucleated cells was approximated via reference gene primer amplification. Produced via immunoSEQ multiplex PCR; TCRdb's table is partial and in-frame only. The D gene and trimming were derived from the DNA, and the V and J assignments and clone size from that table. The table has about 270,000 clones, about 89% seen once. The TCR originated in a man aged 40-50 years with active or convalescent COVID-19. The chain combines TRBV28 with TRBJ1-1, with D uncertain. Sequenced material: peripheral blood. CDR3 loop: CASSYKQNTEAFF. In nucleotides, the CDR3 is TGTGCCAGCAGTTACAAACAGAACACTGAAGCTTTCTTT.